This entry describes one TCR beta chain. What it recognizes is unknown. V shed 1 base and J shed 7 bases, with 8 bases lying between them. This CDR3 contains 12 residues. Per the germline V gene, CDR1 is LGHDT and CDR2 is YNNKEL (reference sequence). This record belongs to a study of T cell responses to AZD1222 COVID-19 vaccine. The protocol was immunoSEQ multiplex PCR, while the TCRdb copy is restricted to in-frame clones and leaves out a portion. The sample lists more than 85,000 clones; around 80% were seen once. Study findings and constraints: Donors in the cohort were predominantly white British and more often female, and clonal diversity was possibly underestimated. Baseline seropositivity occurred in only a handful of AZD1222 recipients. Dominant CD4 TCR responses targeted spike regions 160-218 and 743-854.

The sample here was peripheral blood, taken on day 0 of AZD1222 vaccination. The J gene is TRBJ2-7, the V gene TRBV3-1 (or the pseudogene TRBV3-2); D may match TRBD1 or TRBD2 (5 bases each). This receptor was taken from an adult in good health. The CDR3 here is CASSQGGREQYF. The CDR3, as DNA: TGTGCCAGCAGCCAAGGGGGGAGAGAGCAGTACTTC.